This T cell receptor beta chain was recovered during a study of blood T cell repertoires in COVID-19. From germline, CDR1 is MNHNY and CDR2 SVGAGI (reference sequence). The CDR3 has 16 amino acids. Trimming at V came to 6 bases and at J to 4 bases, leaving 10 bases not matched to a gene. Sequencing was performed with immunoSEQ multiplex PCR; in TCRdb, only in-frame clones are kept and a portion is missing. The sample gives approximately 63,000 clones, around 86% of which show up once; around 1.3% is in the top ten. The clonotype was recovered from an elderly woman with acute or convalescent COVID-19. The chain combines TRBV6-6 with TRBJ1-5; 9 nucleotides line up with TRBD1. The sample consisted of peripheral blood. DNA for the CDR3: TGTGCCAGCAGACCAGGACAGACAGGGGGTAATCAGCCCCAGCATTTT. Amino acids: CASRPGQTGGNQPQHF.